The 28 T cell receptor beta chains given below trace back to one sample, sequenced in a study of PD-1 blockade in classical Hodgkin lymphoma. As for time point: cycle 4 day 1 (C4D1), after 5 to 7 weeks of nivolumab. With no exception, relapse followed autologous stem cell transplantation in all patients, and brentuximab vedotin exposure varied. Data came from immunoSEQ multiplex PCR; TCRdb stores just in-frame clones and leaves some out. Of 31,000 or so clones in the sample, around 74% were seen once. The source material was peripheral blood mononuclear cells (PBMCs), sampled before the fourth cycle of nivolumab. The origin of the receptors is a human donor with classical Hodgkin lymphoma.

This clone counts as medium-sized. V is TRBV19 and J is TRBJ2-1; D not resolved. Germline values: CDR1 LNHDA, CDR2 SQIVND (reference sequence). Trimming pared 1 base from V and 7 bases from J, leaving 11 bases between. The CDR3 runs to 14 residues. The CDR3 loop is CASSIVTIGNEQFF. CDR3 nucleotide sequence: TGTGCCAGTAGTATAGTAACCATAGGAAATGAGCAGTTCTTC.

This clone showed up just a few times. The CDR3 spells CASSKAFHQPQHF. In DNA, the CDR3 is TGTGCCAGCAGCAAGGCGTTTCATCAGCCCCAGCATTTT. V is TRBV21-1 and J is TRBJ1-5. TRBV21-1 is shown as a pseudogene. There are 13 residues in the CDR3.

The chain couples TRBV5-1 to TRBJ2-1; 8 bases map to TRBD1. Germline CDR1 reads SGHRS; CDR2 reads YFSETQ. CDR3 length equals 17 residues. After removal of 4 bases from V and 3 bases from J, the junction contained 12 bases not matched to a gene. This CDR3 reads CASSLPSQGAFYNEQFF. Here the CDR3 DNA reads TGCGCCAGCAGCCTCCCTTCCCAGGGGGCGTTCTACAATGAGCAGTTCTTC.

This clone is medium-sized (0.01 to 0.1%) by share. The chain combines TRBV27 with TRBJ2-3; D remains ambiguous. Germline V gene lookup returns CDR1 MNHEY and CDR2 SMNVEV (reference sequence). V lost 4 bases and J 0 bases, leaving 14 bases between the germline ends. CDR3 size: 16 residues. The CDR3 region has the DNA TGTGCCAGCAGTTCCCCCGAGAAAACTAGCACAGATACGCAGTATTTT. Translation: CASSSPEKTSTDTQYF.

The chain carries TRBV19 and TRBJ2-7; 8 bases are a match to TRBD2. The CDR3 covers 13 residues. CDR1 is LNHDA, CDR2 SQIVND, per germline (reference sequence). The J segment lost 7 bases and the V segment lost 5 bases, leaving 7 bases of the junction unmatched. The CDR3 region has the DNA TGTGCCAGTAGTTCGGCGGGGGGAATGGAGCAGTACTTC. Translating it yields CASSSAGGMEQYF.

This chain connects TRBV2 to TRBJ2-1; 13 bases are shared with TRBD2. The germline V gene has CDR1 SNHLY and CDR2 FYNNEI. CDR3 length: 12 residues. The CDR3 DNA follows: TGTGCAAGGACTAGCGGGAGCAATGAGCAGTTCTTC. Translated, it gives CARTSGSNEQFF.

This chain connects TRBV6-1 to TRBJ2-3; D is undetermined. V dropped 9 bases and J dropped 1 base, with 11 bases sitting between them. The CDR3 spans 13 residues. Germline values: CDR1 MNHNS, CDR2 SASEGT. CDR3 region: CASNPLGTDTQYF. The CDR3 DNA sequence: TGTGCCAGTAATCCTCTAGGCACAGATACGCAGTATTTT.

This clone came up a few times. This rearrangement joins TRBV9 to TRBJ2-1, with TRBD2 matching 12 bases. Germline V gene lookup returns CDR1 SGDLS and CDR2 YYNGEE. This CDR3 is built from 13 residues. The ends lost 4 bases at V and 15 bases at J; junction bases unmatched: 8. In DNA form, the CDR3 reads TGTGCCAGCAGCACTAGCGGGGGGCAGGGTCGGTTCTTC. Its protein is CASSTSGGQGRFF. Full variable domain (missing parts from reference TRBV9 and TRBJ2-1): DSGVTQTPKHLITATGQRVTLRCSPRSGDLSVYWYQQSLDQGLQFLIQYYNGEERAKGNILERFSAQQFPDLHSELNLSSLELGDSALYFCASSTSGGQGRFFGPGTRLTVL.

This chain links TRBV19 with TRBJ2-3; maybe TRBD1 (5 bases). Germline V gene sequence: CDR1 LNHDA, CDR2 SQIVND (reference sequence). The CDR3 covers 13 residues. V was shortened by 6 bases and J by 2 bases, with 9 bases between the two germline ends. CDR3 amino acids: CASRDRVTDTQYF. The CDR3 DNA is TGTGCCAGTAGAGACAGAGTCACAGATACGCAGTATTTT.

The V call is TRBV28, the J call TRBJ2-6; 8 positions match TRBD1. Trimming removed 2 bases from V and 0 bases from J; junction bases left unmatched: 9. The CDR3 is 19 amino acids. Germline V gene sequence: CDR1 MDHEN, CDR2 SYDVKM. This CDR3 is CASSLVLGQESSGANVLTF. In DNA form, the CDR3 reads TGTGCCAGCAGTTTAGTGTTGGGACAGGAGAGCTCTGGGGCCAACGTCCTGACTTTC. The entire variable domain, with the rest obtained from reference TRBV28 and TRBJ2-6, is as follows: DVKVTQSSRYLVKRTGEKVFLECVQDMDHENMFWYRQDPGLGLRLIYFSYDVKMKEKGDIPEGYSVSREKKERFSLILESASTNQTSMYLCASSLVLGQESSGANVLTFGAGSRLTVL.

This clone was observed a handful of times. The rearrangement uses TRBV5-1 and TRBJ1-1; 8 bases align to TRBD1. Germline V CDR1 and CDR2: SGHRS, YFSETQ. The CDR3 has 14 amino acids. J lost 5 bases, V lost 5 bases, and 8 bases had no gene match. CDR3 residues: CASSFNQGATEAFF. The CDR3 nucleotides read TGCGCCAGCAGTTTCAACCAGGGGGCAACTGAAGCTTTCTTT.

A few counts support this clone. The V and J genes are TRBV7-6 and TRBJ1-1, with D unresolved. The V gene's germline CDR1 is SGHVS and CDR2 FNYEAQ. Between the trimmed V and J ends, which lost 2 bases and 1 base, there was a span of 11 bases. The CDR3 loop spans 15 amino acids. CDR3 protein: CASSLSDLPNTEAFF. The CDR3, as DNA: TGTGCCAGCAGCTTATCAGACCTTCCGAACACTGAAGCTTTCTTT.

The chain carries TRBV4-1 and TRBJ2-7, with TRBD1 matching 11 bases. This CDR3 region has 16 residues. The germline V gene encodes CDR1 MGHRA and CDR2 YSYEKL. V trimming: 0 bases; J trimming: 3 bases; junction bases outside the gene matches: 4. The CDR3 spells CASSQDRTGGIYEQYF. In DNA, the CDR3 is TGCGCCAGCAGCCAAGATCGGACAGGGGGCATCTACGAGCAGTACTTC.

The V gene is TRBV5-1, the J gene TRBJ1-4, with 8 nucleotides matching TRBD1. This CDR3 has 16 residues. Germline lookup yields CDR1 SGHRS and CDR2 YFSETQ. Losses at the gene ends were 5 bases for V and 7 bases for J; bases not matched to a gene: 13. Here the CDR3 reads CASSISGGVRSEKLFF. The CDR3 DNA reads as TGCGCCAGCAGTATATCAGGGGGCGTAAGGTCTGAAAAACTGTTTTTT.

DNA for the CDR3: TGTGCCAGCAGCTTAGGTACCGGGACAGGGTCCGAAGCTTTCTTT. It encodes CASSLGTGTGSEAFF. This rearrangement joins TRBV11-3 to TRBJ1-1; the match to TRBD1 covers 9 bases. J lost 8 bases, V lost 1 base, and 8 bases had no gene match. Per germline, CDR1 SGHNT and CDR2 YENEEA. The CDR3 totals 15 residues.

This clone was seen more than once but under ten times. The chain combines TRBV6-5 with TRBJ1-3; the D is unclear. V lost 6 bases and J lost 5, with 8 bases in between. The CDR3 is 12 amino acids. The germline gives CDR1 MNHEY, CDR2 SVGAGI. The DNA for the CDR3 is TGTGCCAGCAGCCGTCCGCGAAACACCATATATTTT. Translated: CASSRPRNTIYF.

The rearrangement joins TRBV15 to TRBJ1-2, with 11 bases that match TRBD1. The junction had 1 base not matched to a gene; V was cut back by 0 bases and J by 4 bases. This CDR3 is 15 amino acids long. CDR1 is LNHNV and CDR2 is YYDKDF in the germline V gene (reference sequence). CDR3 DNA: TGTGCCACCAGCAGAGAGGGGACAGGGGGCTATGGCTACACCTTC. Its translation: CATSREGTGGYGYTF.

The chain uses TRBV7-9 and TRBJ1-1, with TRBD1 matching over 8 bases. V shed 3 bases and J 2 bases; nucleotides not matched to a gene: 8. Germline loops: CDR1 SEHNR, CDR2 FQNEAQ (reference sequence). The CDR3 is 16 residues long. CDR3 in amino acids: CASSLPPDRENTEAFF. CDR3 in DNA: TGTGCCAGCAGCTTGCCGCCGGACAGGGAAAACACTGAAGCTTTCTTT.

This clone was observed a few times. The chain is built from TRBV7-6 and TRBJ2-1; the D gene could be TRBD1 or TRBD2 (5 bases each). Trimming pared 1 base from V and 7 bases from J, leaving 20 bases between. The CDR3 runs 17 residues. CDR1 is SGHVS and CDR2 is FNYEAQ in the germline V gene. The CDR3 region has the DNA TGTGCCAGCAGCTTAGTGTCCGGGGAGCTCGCAGGGAATGAGCAGTTCTTC. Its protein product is CASSLVSGELAGNEQFF.

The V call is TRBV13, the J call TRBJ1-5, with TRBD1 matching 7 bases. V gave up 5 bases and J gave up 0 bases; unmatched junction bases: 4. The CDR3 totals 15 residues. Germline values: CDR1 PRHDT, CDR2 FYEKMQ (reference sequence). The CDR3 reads CASSRTGDSNQPQHF. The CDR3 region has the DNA TGTGCCAGCAGCCGAACAGGGGATAGCAATCAGCCCCAGCATTTT.

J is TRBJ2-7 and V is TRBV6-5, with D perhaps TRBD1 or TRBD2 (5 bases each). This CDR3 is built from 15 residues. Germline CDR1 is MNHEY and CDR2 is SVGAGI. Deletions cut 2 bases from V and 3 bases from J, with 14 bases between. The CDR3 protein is CASSYHQGRGYEQYF. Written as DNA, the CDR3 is TGTGCCAGCAGTTACCACCAGGGTCGGGGCTACGAGCAGTACTTC.

The CDR3 is CASSTSRGTAAEQYF. CDR3 coding DNA: TGTGCCAGCAGCACCAGCCGAGGGACTGCGGCCGAGCAGTACTTC. The chain employs TRBV6-5 and TRBJ2-7, with D tentatively TRBD2 (6 bases). The CDR3 is 15 residues long. V lost 6 bases, J lost 6 bases, and 21 bases lay in between. Germline V gives CDR1 MNHEY, CDR2 SVGAGI.

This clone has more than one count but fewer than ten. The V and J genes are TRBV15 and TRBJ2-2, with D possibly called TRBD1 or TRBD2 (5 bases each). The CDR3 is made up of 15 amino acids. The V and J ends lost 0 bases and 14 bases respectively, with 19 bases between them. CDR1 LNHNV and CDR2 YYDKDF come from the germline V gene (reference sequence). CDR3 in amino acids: CATSRDRGRGPDLFF. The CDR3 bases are TGTGCCACCAGCAGAGATCGGGGTCGGGGCCCAGATCTGTTTTTT.

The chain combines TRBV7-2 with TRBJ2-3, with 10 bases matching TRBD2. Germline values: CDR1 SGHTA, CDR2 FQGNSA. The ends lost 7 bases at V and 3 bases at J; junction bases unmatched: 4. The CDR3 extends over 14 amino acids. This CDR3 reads CASKAGGLTDTQYF. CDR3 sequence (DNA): TGTGCCAGCAAAGCGGGGGGGCTGACAGATACGCAGTATTTT.

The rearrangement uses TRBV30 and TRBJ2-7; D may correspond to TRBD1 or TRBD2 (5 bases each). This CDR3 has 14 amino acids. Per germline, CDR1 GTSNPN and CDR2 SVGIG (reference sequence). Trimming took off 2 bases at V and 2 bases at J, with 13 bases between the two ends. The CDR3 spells CAWSSRDGAYEQYF. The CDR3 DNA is TGTGCCTGGAGTTCCCGGGACGGAGCCTACGAGCAGTACTTC.

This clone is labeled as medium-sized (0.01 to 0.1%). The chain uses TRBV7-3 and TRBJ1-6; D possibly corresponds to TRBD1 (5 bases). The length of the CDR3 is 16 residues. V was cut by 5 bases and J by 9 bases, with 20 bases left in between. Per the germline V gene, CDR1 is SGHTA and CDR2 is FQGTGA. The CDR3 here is CASSLGTIKSGSPLHF. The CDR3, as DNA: TGTGCCAGCAGCCTTGGGACTATCAAGAGTGGTTCACCCCTCCACTTT.

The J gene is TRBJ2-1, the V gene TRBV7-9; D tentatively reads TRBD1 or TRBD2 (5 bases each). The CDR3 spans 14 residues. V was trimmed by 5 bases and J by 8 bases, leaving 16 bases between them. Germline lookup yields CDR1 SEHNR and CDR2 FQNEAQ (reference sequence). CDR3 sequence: CASSPRGVRDEQFF. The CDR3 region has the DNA TGTGCCAGCAGCCCCCGAGGGGTCCGCGATGAGCAGTTCTTC.

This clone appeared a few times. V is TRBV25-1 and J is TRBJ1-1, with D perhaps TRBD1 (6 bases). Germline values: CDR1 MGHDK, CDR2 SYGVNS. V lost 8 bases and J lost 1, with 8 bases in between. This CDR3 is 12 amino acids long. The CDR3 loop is CASGQTNTEAFF. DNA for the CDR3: TGTGCCAGCGGACAGACGAACACTGAAGCTTTCTTT.